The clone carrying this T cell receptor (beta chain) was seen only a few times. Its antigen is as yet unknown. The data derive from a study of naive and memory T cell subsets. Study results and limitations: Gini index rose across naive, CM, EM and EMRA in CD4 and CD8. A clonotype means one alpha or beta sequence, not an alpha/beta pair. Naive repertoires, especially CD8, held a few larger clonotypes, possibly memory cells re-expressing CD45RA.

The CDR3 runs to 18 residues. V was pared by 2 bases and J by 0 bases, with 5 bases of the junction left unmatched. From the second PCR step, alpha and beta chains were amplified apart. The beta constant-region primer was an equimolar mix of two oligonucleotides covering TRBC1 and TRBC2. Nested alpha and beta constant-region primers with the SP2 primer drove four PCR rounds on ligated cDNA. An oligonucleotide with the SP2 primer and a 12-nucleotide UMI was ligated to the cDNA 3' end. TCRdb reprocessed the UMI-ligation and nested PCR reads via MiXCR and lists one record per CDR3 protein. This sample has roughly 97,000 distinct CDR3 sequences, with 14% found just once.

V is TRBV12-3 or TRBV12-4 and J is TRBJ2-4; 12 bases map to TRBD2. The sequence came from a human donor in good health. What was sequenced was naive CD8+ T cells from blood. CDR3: CASSLPSGRAKAKNIQYF. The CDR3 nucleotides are TGTGCCAGCAGTTTACCTAGCGGGAGGGCTAAAGCCAAAAACATTCAGTACTTC.